This TCR beta chain stems from a study of T cells after yellow fever vaccination. The wider study: Where fractions had low cell numbers, libraries were prepared from them with the SMART-Seq v4 Ultra Low Input RNA kit.

Via MiXCR, TCRdb re-called the 5' RACE reads, giving one row per CDR3 protein. This repertoire shows roughly 120,000 distinct CDR3 sequences, under 8.5% found once; its top ten account for 2.5%. Per germline, CDR1 SGHTA and CDR2 FQGNSA. The CDR3 is made up of 14 amino acids. Trimming left V 0 bases short and J 8 bases short, with 10 bases between. This clonotype was observed at least ten times. The sample here was CD4+ T cells sorted from PBMCs, taken more than 8 days after the first yellow fever vaccination. This TCR derives from a man younger than 35 who received the YFV17D yellow fever vaccine. V gene TRBV7-2 combines with J gene TRBJ1-4; no reliable D call. The CDR3 sequence is CASSLARVNEKLFF. For the CDR3, the DNA is TGTGCCAGCAGCTTAGCGAGGGTAAACGAAAAACTGTTTTTT.